Following are 21 T cell receptor beta chains from one sample sequenced in a study of blood T cell repertoires in COVID-19. The table came from immunoSEQ multiplex PCR; TCRdb's copy has only in-frame clones and leaves some out. The table records tens of thousands of clones, approximately 86% of them present only once. Sequencing was done on a sample of peripheral blood. Source of these receptors: a woman aged 55-69 years with acute or convalescent COVID-19.

The chain employs TRBV10-3 and TRBJ1-5; D is unclear. Germline V gene sequence: CDR1 ENHRY, CDR2 SYGVKD. Trimming stripped 0 bases from V and 7 bases from J, with 4 bases between. The CDR3 sequence is 12 residues long. CDR3 coding DNA: TGTGCCATCAGTGAGTCGGGCCAGCCCCAGCATTTT. Translated: CAISESGQPQHF.

In this sample, this clone turned up once. The rearrangement joins TRBV6-4 to TRBJ2-3; D gene uncertain. With 7 bases removed from V and 6 bases from J, the gap between germline ends came to 11 bases. This CDR3 has 12 residues. Germline V gives CDR1 MRHNA, CDR2 SNTAGT. This chain's CDR3 is CASNGCDDTQYF. CDR3 in DNA: TGTGCCAGCAACGGGTGTGACGATACGCAGTATTTT.

The chain recombines TRBV7-9 with TRBJ2-5; weak D call: TRBD2 (6 bases). Germline CDR1 reads SEHNR; CDR2 reads FQNEAQ (reference sequence). Trimming removed 0 bases from V and 1 base from J, with 6 bases in between. This CDR3 contains 14 residues. Written as DNA, the CDR3 is TGTGCCAGCAGCTTAGCGGGGGGCCAAGAGACCCAGTACTTC. It codes for CASSLAGGQETQYF.

V is TRBV14 and J is TRBJ2-3, with a weak D call TRBD2 (6 bases). This CDR3 region has 15 residues. Trimming left V 5 bases short and J 5 bases short, with 17 bases between. The V gene's germline CDR1 is SGHDN and CDR2 FVKESK. The CDR3 is CASSFLPGAVDTQYF. For the CDR3, the DNA is TGTGCCAGCAGCTTTTTACCGGGAGCAGTAGATACGCAGTATTTT.

The chain employs TRBV5-6 and TRBJ1-4; possibly TRBD1 for D (6 bases). The CDR3 has 14 amino acids. Between the trimmed V and J ends, which lost 4 bases and 8 bases, there was a span of 15 bases. Germline CDR1 and CDR2: SGHDT and YYEEEE. CDR3 sequence: CASSTTGLGEKLFF. The CDR3 bases are TGTGCCAGCAGCACTACAGGGCTGGGGGAAAAACTGTTTTTT.

This chain links TRBV6-5 with TRBJ2-1; the D gene is possibly TRBD2 (6 bases). CDR1 and CDR2 (germline): MNHEY, SVGAGI. The V gene lost 2 bases and the J gene lost 3 bases, with 11 bases spanning the gap. The CDR3 loop spans 15 amino acids. Here the CDR3 DNA reads TGTGCCAGCAGTTACCCCCCGGGGGTCTACAATGAGCAGTTCTTC. Protein product: CASSYPPGVYNEQFF.

The chain recombines TRBV21-1 with TRBJ1-4; the table's D gene call, TRBD1, was not cross checked with the DNA. TRBV21-1 is a recognized pseudogene. The CDR3 loop spans 17 amino acids. This CDR3 reads CASSSGTGQIINEKLFF. In DNA, the CDR3 is TGTGCCAGCAGCTCCGGGACGGGACAGATTATTAATGAAAAACTGTTTTTT.

The V call is TRBV5-1, the J call TRBJ1-4, with a possible D match to TRBD1 (6 bases). This CDR3 has 14 amino acids. The germline V and J ends were trimmed by 4 bases and 6 bases, with 13 bases remaining between them. Germline values: CDR1 SGHRS, CDR2 YFSETQ. CDR3 sequence: CASSADSLYEKLFF. In nucleotides, the CDR3 is TGCGCCAGCAGCGCGGACAGTCTTTATGAAAAACTGTTTTTT.

The chain is built from TRBV11-2 and TRBJ2-5; perhaps TRBD2 as D (6 bases). Deletions cut 1 base from V and 0 bases from J, with 9 bases between. The CDR3 extends over 15 amino acids. The germline CDR1 and CDR2 sequences are SGHAT and FQNNGV. CDR3 protein: CASSLGTSNQETQYF. In DNA form, the CDR3 reads TGTGCCAGCAGCTTAGGAACTAGCAACCAAGAGACCCAGTACTTC. Full variable domain (rest looked up from reference TRBV11-2 and TRBJ2-5): EAGVAQSPRYKIIEKRQSVAFWCNPISGHATLYWYQQILGQGPKLLIQFQNNGVVDDSQLPKDRFSAERLKGVDSTLKIQPAKLEDSAVYLCASSLGTSNQETQYFGPGTRLLVL.

The rearrangement uses TRBV6-1 and TRBJ1-2; 9 positions agree with TRBD1. The V and J ends lost 1 base and 8 bases, in that order; junction bases with no gene match: 5. Germline CDR1 reads MNHNS; CDR2 reads SASEGT. The CDR3 is 14 amino acids. CDR3 DNA sequence: TGTGCCAGCAGTGAAGTAGGGGACAGGGACGGCTACACCTTC. Translating it yields CASSEVGDRDGYTF.

The chain links TRBV5-5 to TRBJ2-1, with 7 bases identical to TRBD2. Germline assignment: CDR1 SGHKS and CDR2 YYEKEE (reference sequence). This CDR3 region has 16 residues. V was clipped by 5 bases and J by 6 bases; unmatched bases: 14. The DNA for the CDR3 is TGTGCCAGCAGTCAAGGACTAGACTTGATTCTCAATGAGCAGTTCTTC. Its translation is CASSQGLDLILNEQFF.

The chain couples TRBV5-8 to TRBJ1-5, with D hard to call. Germline-derived CDR1 and CDR2 are SGHTS and YDEGEE. Trimming removed 1 base at V and 4 bases at J, with 3 bases between. CDR3 size: 12 residues. CDR3 in amino acids: CASSLINQPQHF. In DNA form, the CDR3 reads TGTGCCAGCAGCTTGATAAATCAGCCCCAGCATTTT.

This chain links TRBV25-1 with TRBJ1-2; no definite D call. Trimming took off 7 bases at V and 5 bases at J, with 14 bases between the two ends. This CDR3 comprises 13 residues. CDR1 is MGHDK and CDR2 is SYGVNS in the germline V gene. CDR3 sequence reads: CASTHSTSYGYTF. The DNA for the CDR3 is TGTGCCAGCACCCACAGCACGAGTTATGGCTACACCTTC.

V usage is TRBV28 and J usage is TRBJ1-2; tentative D call: TRBD1 (6 bases). From germline, CDR1 is MDHEN and CDR2 SYDVKM. The CDR3 sequence is 13 residues long. Trimming left V 7 bases short and J 8 bases short, with 17 bases between. Written as DNA, the CDR3 is TGTGCCAGCATCCAGGGCGGGGGCCTAGGCTACACCTTC. It is translated as CASIQGGGLGYTF.

This clone came up once. This rearrangement joins TRBV10-3 to TRBJ2-3; the D gene is possibly TRBD2 (7 bases). The CDR3 spans 12 residues. Germline V lookup: CDR1 ENHRY, CDR2 SYGVKD. Between the trimmed V and J ends, which lost 11 bases and 5 bases, there was a span of 14 bases. CDR3 loop: CAHGGGLDTQYF. CDR3 nucleotides: TGTGCCCATGGCGGGGGCCTAGATACGCAGTATTTT.

This clone was detected once. The chain joins TRBV5-1 to TRBJ1-4; 9 nucleotides match TRBD1. Germline-derived CDR1 and CDR2 are SGHRS and YFSETQ. The CDR3 extends over 15 amino acids. V lost 1 base to trimming and J lost 7 bases; unmatched junction nucleotides: 5. The CDR3 nucleotides read TGCGCCAGCAGCTTGACAGGGGGCGATTCTGAAAAACTGTTTTTT. It specifies CASSLTGGDSEKLFF.

The rearrangement uses TRBV13 and TRBJ2-2; D gene uncertain. The germline V gene has CDR1 PRHDT and CDR2 FYEKMQ (reference sequence). This CDR3 region has 11 residues. Trimming left V 2 bases short and J 7 bases short, with 2 bases between. The CDR3 is CASSLYGELFF. CDR3 DNA sequence: TGTGCCAGCAGCTTATACGGGGAGCTGTTTTTT.

The V call is TRBV7-8, the J call TRBJ1-1, with D maybe TRBD1 (5 bases). The V gene's germline CDR1 is SGHVS and CDR2 FQNEAQ. There are 14 residues in the CDR3. The germline V and J ends were trimmed by 3 bases and 0 bases, with 8 bases remaining between them. This chain's CDR3 is CASSLGQLNTEAFF. DNA for the CDR3: TGTGCCAGCAGCTTGGGGCAGTTGAACACTGAAGCTTTCTTT.

The rearrangement links TRBV14 to TRBJ2-6; D is possibly TRBD2 (5 bases). The germline CDR1 and CDR2 sequences are SGHDN and FVKESK. The CDR3 is made up of 17 amino acids. V lost 4 bases and J lost 2, with 15 bases in between. DNA of the CDR3: TGTGCCAGCAGCCGCCTGAGGGTCGCTCCTGGGGCCAACGTCCTGACTTTC. This gives the protein CASSRLRVAPGANVLTF.

The chain carries TRBV3-1 (or the pseudogene TRBV3-2) and TRBJ2-1; 10 bases fit TRBD2. V was clipped by 5 bases and J by 2 bases; unmatched bases: 9. The germline CDR1 and CDR2 sequences are LGHDT and YNNKEL (reference sequence). This CDR3 spans 17 amino acids. CDR3 amino acids: CASSFGLAEPPYNEQFF. In DNA form, the CDR3 reads TGTGCCAGCAGCTTTGGACTAGCGGAGCCCCCCTACAATGAGCAGTTCTTC.

The chain joins TRBV2 to TRBJ1-1, with TRBD1 identical over 8 bases. The CDR3 length is 14 residues. CDR1 and CDR2 from the germline V gene are SNHLY and FYNNEI. V lost 3 bases and J lost 1; bases outside the gene matches: 1. The CDR3 here is CASSDGQGNTEAFF. CDR3 DNA sequence: TGTGCCAGCAGTGATGGACAGGGGAACACTGAAGCTTTCTTT.